Below, 30 T cell receptor beta chains from the same sample are listed, as sequenced in a study of T cells in Graves' hyperthyroidism and ophthalmopathy. Researchers took RNA transcripts and amplified the TCR beta CDR3 regions from them. Primed by the HTBI set, a first-round RT-PCR was run on the TCR CDR3. TCRdb re-derived calls from the multiplex PCR reads in MiXCR, one entry per CDR3 protein. Of about 290,000 distinct CDR3 sequences in the sample, more than 10% are singletons; the top ten hold almost 8%. The specimen sequenced was blood. The receptors originated from a young woman with Graves' hyperthyroidism that later progressed to Graves' ophthalmopathy.

This clonotype was recorded a few times. J is TRBJ2-3 and V is TRBV12-5, with D perhaps TRBD1 or TRBD2 (5 bases each). Trimming took 1 base from V and 2 from J, leaving 7 bases between them. This CDR3 contains 14 residues. Germline V gene lookup returns CDR1 LGHNT and CDR2 FRNRAP. CDR3 sequence reads: CASGLGGDTDTQYF. CDR3 in DNA: TGTGCTAGTGGTTTGGGAGGGGACACAGATACGCAGTATTTT.

This clonotype was observed a few times. This chain joins TRBV10-2 and TRBJ1-2; 7 bases agree with TRBD1. Germline assignment: CDR1 WSHSY and CDR2 SAAADI. Trimming at V came to 8 bases and at J to 4 bases, leaving 13 bases not matched to a gene. This CDR3 is 15 amino acids long. CDR3 in DNA: TGCGCCAGCCACCTCGGGACAGTCCTTGGCTATGGCTACACCTTC. Translated, it gives CASHLGTVLGYGYTF.

This clonotype was counted ten times or more. V usage is TRBV15 and J usage is TRBJ2-3; tentative D call: TRBD2 (5 bases). The length of the CDR3 is 17 residues. The ends were cut back, 1 base at V and 4 bases at J, with 18 bases in the middle. Germline loops: CDR1 LNHNV, CDR2 YYDKDF (reference sequence). CDR3 in amino acids: CATSRVSVSGRPDTQYF. The CDR3 DNA is TGTGCCACCAGCAGAGTTTCGGTTTCGGGGAGACCAGATACGCAGTATTTT.

This clonotype was seen repeatedly, ten times or more. This sequence joins TRBV6-2 or TRBV6-3 and TRBJ2-7; D might be TRBD1 or TRBD2, each matching 5 bases. Germline CDR1 reads MNHEY; CDR2 reads SVGEGT. CDR3 length equals 14 residues. V was cut by 4 bases and J by 5 bases, with 15 bases left in between. The CDR3 is CASSWGRQYHEQYF. Here the CDR3 DNA reads TGTGCCAGCAGTTGGGGGAGACAGTATCACGAGCAGTACTTC.

CDR3 bases: TGCAGTGCTACTCCAGGGAATGGAAACACCATATATTTT. It specifies CSATPGNGNTIYF. J is TRBJ1-3 and V is TRBV20-1; D may be TRBD1 (5 bases). CDR1 is DFQATT, CDR2 SNEGSKA, per germline (reference sequence). Deletions cut 4 bases from V and 3 bases from J, with 10 bases between. This CDR3 has 13 amino acids.

This clonotype was counted many times. The CDR3: CSAPTLQANEQFF. The CDR3 DNA reads as TGCAGTGCTCCGACCCTGCAGGCCAATGAGCAGTTCTTC. The rearrangement uses TRBV20-1 and TRBJ2-1; D unresolved. V dropped 5 bases and J dropped 6 bases, with 14 bases sitting between them. The CDR3 runs 13 residues. Per the germline V gene, CDR1 is DFQATT and CDR2 is SNEGSKA (reference sequence).

This clonotype appeared a few times. The chain joins TRBV29-1 to TRBJ2-6; 7 bases map to TRBD2. The junction had 5 bases not matched to a gene; V was cut back by 3 bases and J by 0 bases. The germline CDR1 and CDR2 sequences are SQVTM and ANQGSEA. The CDR3 runs to 16 residues. CDR3 sequence (DNA): TGCAGCGTTGAGTCGGGGGGAATCTCTGGGGCCAACGTCCTGACTTTC. Translation: CSVESGGISGANVLTF.

This clonotype has at least ten counts. The chain is built from TRBV5-8 and TRBJ2-1, with 7 nucleotides matching TRBD2. Germline trimming cut 0 bases from V and 4 bases from J; bases unmatched to any gene: 7. The V gene's germline CDR1 is SGHTS and CDR2 YDEGEE. The CDR3 sequence is 16 residues long. CDR3 protein: CASSLVGGGRYNEQFF. The CDR3 nucleotides are TGTGCCAGCAGCTTGGTCGGTGGCGGGAGATACAATGAGCAGTTCTTC.

This chain connects TRBV20-1 to TRBJ2-5; either TRBD1 or TRBD2 may supply D (6 bases each). Germline lookup yields CDR1 DFQATT and CDR2 SNEGSKA (reference sequence). The germline V and J ends were trimmed by 1 base and 5 bases, with 14 bases remaining between them. The CDR3 runs 14 residues. CDR3 amino acids: CSARVPGGGETQYF. As DNA, the CDR3 is TGCAGTGCTAGAGTTCCCGGGGGCGGGGAGACCCAGTACTTC.

This clonotype was detected ten times or more. The chain has TRBV7-2 and TRBJ2-3; D remains unclear. This CDR3 has 14 amino acids. The V end was cut by 4 bases, the J end by 6 bases, with 14 bases between. Per the germline V gene, CDR1 is SGHTA and CDR2 is FQGNSA. Here the CDR3 reads CASSWGSRADTQYF. The CDR3 DNA is TGTGCCAGCAGCTGGGGTTCTCGGGCGGATACGCAGTATTTT.

J is TRBJ2-3 and V is TRBV27; 15 bases agree with TRBD2. J gave up 8 bases and V 10 bases, and 4 bases lay outside the gene matches. This CDR3 spans 13 amino acids. Germline CDR1 reads MNHEY; CDR2 reads SMNVEV (reference sequence). CDR3 sequence reads: CATRTSGRGTQYF. The CDR3 DNA follows: TGTGCCACCAGGACTAGCGGGAGGGGTACGCAGTATTTT.

Ten or more counts support this clonotype. The V and J genes are TRBV30 and TRBJ2-1; D gene unclear. The V gene's germline CDR1 is GTSNPN and CDR2 SVGIG (reference sequence). Trimming shortened V by 8 bases and J by 6 bases, and 23 bases separated the two germline ends. This CDR3 spans 15 amino acids. This CDR3 reads CAPPLVCPPLNEQFF. The CDR3 DNA reads TGTGCCCCACCCCTCGTCTGCCCCCCCCTCAATGAGCAGTTCTTC.

This clonotype was recorded at least ten times. The rearrangement links TRBV9 to TRBJ2-1; TRBD2 is a possible D gene (5 bases). The CDR3 has 14 residues. Trimming left V 7 bases short and J 5 bases short, with 16 bases between. Per the germline V gene, CDR1 is SGDLS and CDR2 is YYNGEE. The CDR3 coding sequence is TGTGCCAGCGGCCGCGGAGGAACCAACAATGAGCAGTTCTTC. It codes for CASGRGGTNNEQFF.

Note on this clonotype: The germline gene is not matched at one end of the junction; a read error may be the cause. The chain combines TRBV7-3 with TRBJ2-7, with 12 bases aligning to TRBD1. The CDR3 contains 16 residues. The germline gives CDR1 SGHTA, CDR2 FQGTGA. CDR3 amino acids: CASTLRDRGRRSEQYF. The CDR3 region has the DNA TGTGCCAGCACCTTACGGGACAGGGGGCGACGGTCCGAGCAGTACTTC.

This clonotype was observed many times. This chain joins TRBV7-3 and TRBJ1-1; weak D call: TRBD1 (5 bases). Trimming took off 6 bases at V and 6 bases at J, with 17 bases between the two ends. The CDR3 is 14 residues long. Germline CDR1 reads SGHTA; CDR2 reads FQGTGA. This CDR3 is CASSSSGGFAEAFF. CDR3 coding DNA: TGTGCCAGCAGTTCCTCGGGGGGTTTCGCTGAAGCTTTCTTT.

This clonotype was counted only a few times. The genes are TRBV4-3 and TRBJ2-2; D is ambiguous. Germline V CDR1 and CDR2: LGHNA, YSLEER. The CDR3 is 15 amino acids. V lost 0 bases and J lost 6, with 11 bases in between. The CDR3 sequence is CASSQDRNRPGELFF. DNA of the CDR3: TGCGCCAGCAGCCAAGATCGGAACCGCCCCGGGGAGCTGTTTTTT.

This clonotype has a count of ten or more. The gene calls are TRBV2 and TRBJ2-6; TRBD1 is a possible D gene (6 bases). CDR3 length equals 15 residues. V lost 8 bases, J lost 4 bases, and 15 bases lay in between. Germline CDR1 SNHLY, CDR2 FYNNEI. The CDR3 is CASQDRTIGANVLTF. The CDR3 nucleotides are TGTGCCAGCCAAGACAGGACCATCGGGGCCAACGTCCTGACTTTC.

This chain links TRBV20-1 with TRBJ1-2; D not certain. Looked up from germline, CDR1 is DFQATT and CDR2 is SNEGSKA (reference sequence). V lost 6 bases and J lost 4, with 18 bases in between. The CDR3 has 14 residues. CDR3: CSAVVGPAPYGYTF. CDR3 bases: TGCAGTGCCGTGGTCGGTCCAGCGCCCTATGGCTACACCTTC.

The CDR3 here is CASSLGLDEGYEQFF. Written as DNA, the CDR3 is TGTGCCAGCAGCTTGGGACTGGATGAGGGATATGAGCAGTTCTTC. V usage is TRBV5-8 and J usage is TRBJ2-1, with D possibly TRBD2 on 5 matching bases. The CDR3 contains 15 residues. With 0 bases removed from V and 8 bases from J, the gap between germline ends came to 15 bases. Germline V gives CDR1 SGHTS, CDR2 YDEGEE.

There are many counts of this clonotype. This rearrangement joins TRBV29-1 to TRBJ2-1; TRBD2 matches 13 bases. Germline V gene lookup returns CDR1 SQVTM and CDR2 ANQGSEA. This CDR3 has 16 amino acids. The ends lost 6 bases at V and 9 bases at J; junction bases unmatched: 14. The CDR3 spells CSVDPLAGGSVVEQFF. CDR3 in DNA: TGCAGCGTGGATCCACTAGCGGGAGGGTCGGTTGTTGAGCAGTTCTTC.

This clonotype was picked up a small number of times. The chain uses TRBV28 and TRBJ2-5, with TRBD1 matching over 7 bases. CDR3 size: 14 residues. CDR1 and CDR2 (germline): MDHEN, SYDVKM. V was pared by 6 bases and J by 4 bases, with 8 bases of the junction left unmatched. The CDR3 region has the DNA TGTGCCAGCAGCCCTTTTAAGGGGGCAGAGACCCAGTACTTC. Translated, it gives CASSPFKGAETQYF.

The chain is built from TRBV18 and TRBJ2-3; D gene ambiguous. Trimming removed 4 bases from V and 4 bases from J, with 12 bases in between. Germline V CDR1 and CDR2: KGHSH, LQKENI. The CDR3 loop spans 14 amino acids. CDR3 nucleotides: TGTGCCAGCTCACGCCCCTTGATGTCAGATACGCAGTATTTT. Translating it yields CASSRPLMSDTQYF.

The chain recombines TRBV7-9 with TRBJ1-3; D perhaps matches TRBD1 (6 bases). Germline loops: CDR1 SEHNR, CDR2 FQNEAQ (reference sequence). The CDR3 is 15 residues long. V shed 4 bases and J shed 1 base, with 11 bases lying between them. The CDR3 protein is CASSSFRGSGNTIYF. The CDR3 DNA reads TGTGCCAGCAGCTCATTCAGGGGTTCTGGAAACACCATATATTTT.

V and J are TRBV19 and TRBJ2-1, with D maybe TRBD2 (6 bases). The V gene's germline CDR1 is LNHDA and CDR2 SQIVND (reference sequence). V lost 5 bases and J lost 9, with 20 bases in between. This CDR3 is built from 15 residues. The CDR3 here is CASSPRGSGLGEQFF. In nucleotides, the CDR3 is TGTGCCAGTAGTCCCCGGGGTAGCGGCCTAGGTGAGCAGTTCTTC.

The rearrangement joins TRBV5-1 to TRBJ1-1, with D possibly TRBD1 on 6 matching bases. Germline assignment: CDR1 SGHRS and CDR2 YFSETQ. This CDR3 contains 14 residues. Trimming stripped 0 bases from V and 6 bases from J, with 12 bases between. CDR3 nucleotide sequence: TGCGCCAGCAGCTTGGGGACAGTAGGATCTGAAGCTTTCTTT. Amino acids: CASSLGTVGSEAFF.

This clonotype has ten or more counts. The chain uses TRBV30 and TRBJ1-2; D remains ambiguous. CDR3 size: 12 residues. CDR1 and CDR2 (germline): GTSNPN, SVGIG (reference sequence). V was trimmed by 5 bases and J by 10 bases, leaving 17 bases between them. CDR3 amino acids: CAWGPDTPLYTF. CDR3 sequence (DNA): TGTGCCTGGGGGCCCGATACCCCGCTCTACACCTTC.

This clonotype has at least ten counts. The chain recombines TRBV6-1 with TRBJ1-1; perhaps TRBD1 as D (5 bases). From germline, CDR1 is MNHNS and CDR2 SASEGT. The CDR3 is 12 amino acids. Between the trimmed V and J ends, which lost 5 bases and 4 bases, there was a span of 8 bases. The CDR3 DNA reads TGTGCCAGCAGTCCAGGGTTCACTGAAGCTTTCTTT. Its protein product is CASSPGFTEAFF.

As for this clonotype: A read error may produce the germline difference seen at one junction end. The J gene is TRBJ1-1, the V gene TRBV12-3 or TRBV12-4, with 7 bases lining up with TRBD1. CDR3 size: 15 residues. The chain's CDR3 is CASSTGEGVNTEAFF. The DNA for the CDR3 is TGCGCCAGCAGTACAGGGGAGGGGGTGAACACTGAAGCTTTCTTT.

This clonotype was seen many times. The chain links TRBV20-1 to TRBJ2-7; 9 bases are shared with TRBD2. Germline V gives CDR1 DFQATT, CDR2 SNEGSKA (reference sequence). The CDR3 totals 18 residues. J lost 4 bases, V lost 2 bases, and 18 bases had no gene match. DNA of the CDR3: TGCAGTGCTAGAATATATGCAGGGGCGGGAGGGTCCTTTTACGAGCAGTACTTC. Residues: CSARIYAGAGGSFYEQYF.

This chain uses TRBV4-2 with TRBJ1-1, with D possibly TRBD1 on 5 matching bases. V was cut by 2 bases and J by 2 bases, with 12 bases left in between. Germline lookup yields CDR1 LGHNA and CDR2 YNFKEQ. This CDR3 spans 15 amino acids. CDR3 DNA sequence: TGTGCCAGCAGCCAACTCCGGGACGGTAACACTGAAGCTTTCTTT. As protein: CASSQLRDGNTEAFF.